One sample yielded the 29 T cell receptor beta chains listed below, sequenced in a study of cytomegalovirus exposure and HLA in healthy donors. In the PCR, 60 Vbeta and 13 Jbeta primers were used. Produced via immunoSEQ multiplex PCR; TCRdb's table is partial and in-frame only. The sample includes approximately 200,000 clones, 75% to 80% seen only once; the top ten take about 6%. Specimen: PBMCs. All receptors derive from a young woman in good health and CMV-seropositive.

The chain employs TRBV19 and TRBJ1-4; maybe TRBD1 (5 bases). Trimming cost V 4 bases and J 8 bases, with 20 bases left between them. Germline CDR1 and CDR2: LNHDA and SQIVND (reference sequence). This CDR3 has 16 residues. The CDR3 coding sequence is TGTGCCAGTAGTAAAACCAGGGAGGTAGTTCGGGAAAAACTGTTTTTT. Translated: CASSKTREVVREKLFF.

The chain has TRBV10-3 and TRBJ1-1, with TRBD1 matching over 8 bases. The V segment lost 0 bases and the J segment 4 bases; nucleotides outside the gene matches: 7. The CDR3 length is 16 residues. Germline V gives CDR1 ENHRY, CDR2 SYGVKD. The CDR3 is CAISESRPGGRTEAFF. The CDR3 DNA reads as TGTGCCATCAGTGAGTCGAGGCCAGGGGGCCGCACTGAAGCTTTCTTT.

This rearrangement joins TRBV18 to TRBJ1-1, with 10 bases fitting TRBD1. CDR3 size: 15 residues. V shed 2 bases, J shed 5 bases, and the junction held 5 bases outside the gene matches. Germline values: CDR1 KGHSH, CDR2 LQKENI. This CDR3 reads CASSPGGQGRTEAFF. The CDR3 region has the DNA TGTGCCAGCTCACCAGGGGGACAGGGGAGGACTGAAGCTTTCTTT. Filled out from reference TRBV18 and TRBJ1-1, the complete variable domain reads NAGVMQNPRHLVRRRGQEARLRCSPMKGHSHVYWYRQLPEEGLKFMVYLQKENIIDESGMPKERFSAEFPKEGPSILRIQQVVRGDSAAYFCASSPGGQGRTEAFFGQGTRLTVV.

The chain is built from TRBV10-3 and TRBJ2-7, with D perhaps TRBD2 (6 bases). The V end lost 0 bases, the J end lost 9 bases, and 9 bases lay between the germline ends. The length of the CDR3 is 12 residues. CDR1 ENHRY and CDR2 SYGVKD come from the germline V gene. CDR3 in DNA: TGTGCCATCAGTGAGTCGTACGGGGGGCAGTACTTC. Its protein product is CAISESYGGQYF.

The chain combines TRBV27 with TRBJ2-3; TRBD2 might be the D (5 bases). The CDR3 contains 13 residues. The germline V and J ends were trimmed by 6 bases and 4 bases, with 11 bases remaining between them. Germline values: CDR1 MNHEY, CDR2 SMNVEV (reference sequence). CDR3 nucleotides: TGTGCCAGCAGGGACTGGGCCGCAGATACGCAGTATTTT. It is translated as CASRDWAADTQYF.

The chain joins TRBV7-8 to TRBJ2-7, with 11 nucleotides matching TRBD2. The length of the CDR3 is 17 residues. With V trimmed by 3 bases and J by 2 bases, 9 bases remained unmatched. Germline V gene sequence: CDR1 SGHVS, CDR2 FQNEAQ. CDR3 in amino acids: CASSLGTTSGRTYEQYF. In DNA, the CDR3 is TGTGCCAGCAGCTTGGGAACAACTAGCGGGAGAACCTACGAGCAGTACTTC.

V and J are TRBV11-3 and TRBJ2-3; the D is unclear. CDR3 length equals 13 residues. Deletions cut 3 bases from V and 6 bases from J, with 10 bases between. Germline V CDR1 and CDR2: SGHNT, YENEEA. The CDR3 loop reads CASSFNGFDTQYF. Here the CDR3 DNA reads TGTGCCAGCAGCTTTAACGGGTTCGATACGCAGTATTTT.

This sequence joins TRBV7-7 and TRBJ2-2, with D hard to call. The CDR3 covers 14 residues. Germline CDR1 SSHAT, CDR2 FNYEAQ (reference sequence). This chain's CDR3 is CATKEPDRPGELFF. For the CDR3, the DNA is TGTGCTACTAAAGAACCCGACCGTCCCGGGGAGCTGTTTTTT. Using reference TRBV7-7 and TRBJ2-2 for the parts outside the CDR3, the full variable domain is GAGVSQSPRYKVTKRGQDVTLRCDPISSHATLYWYQQALGQGPEFLTYFNYEAQPDKSGLPSDRFSAERPEGSISTLTIQRTEQRDSAMYRCATKEPDRPGELFFGEGSRLTVL.

The rearrangement joins TRBV5-1 to TRBJ2-7, with TRBD1 identical over 8 bases. Germline V gene sequence: CDR1 SGHRS, CDR2 YFSETQ. The CDR3 runs to 15 residues. V lost 0 bases to trimming and J lost 5 bases; unmatched junction nucleotides: 7. CDR3 coding DNA: TGCGCCAGCAGCTTGGAGGGACAGGCTTCCAACGAGCAGTACTTC. It yields the protein CASSLEGQASNEQYF. The full variable domain, its missing parts supplied by reference TRBV5-1 and TRBJ2-7, is KAGVTQTPRYLIKTRGQQVTLSCSPISGHRSVSWYQQTPGQGLQFLFEYFSETQRNKGNFPGRFSGRQFSNSRSEMNVSTLELGDSALYLCASSLEGQASNEQYFGPGTRLTVT.

V usage is TRBV25-1 and J usage is TRBJ1-4; D gene uncertain. The length of the CDR3 is 13 residues. V was trimmed by 2 bases and J by 11 bases, leaving 12 bases between them. In germline, CDR1 is MGHDK, CDR2 SYGVNS. The CDR3, as DNA: TGTGCCAGCAGTGAACGGTGGACGGGGAAACTGTTTTTT. Its translation is CASSERWTGKLFF.

The gene calls are TRBV6-1 and TRBJ1-5; weak D call: TRBD1 (5 bases). The CDR3 sequence is 15 residues long. Looked up from germline, CDR1 is MNHNS and CDR2 is SASEGT. Trimming stripped 3 bases from V and 2 bases from J, with 11 bases between. In DNA, the CDR3 is TGTGCCAGCAGTGAGCGGGGGGTGGGCAATCAGCCCCAGCATTTT. Encoded protein: CASSERGVGNQPQHF.

The genes are TRBV7-9 and TRBJ2-3; D call uncertain. The ends were cut back, 4 bases at V and 1 base at J, with 6 bases in the middle. The CDR3 consists of 13 residues. Germline CDR1 SEHNR, CDR2 FQNEAQ (reference sequence). The CDR3 loop is CASSSLGTDTQYF. The CDR3 DNA sequence: TGTGCCAGCAGCTCCTTAGGCACAGATACGCAGTATTTT.

V usage is TRBV18 and J usage is TRBJ1-4, with D tentatively TRBD1 (5 bases). This CDR3 has 14 amino acids. Germline CDR1 and CDR2: KGHSH and LQKENI. The V end lost 3 bases, the J end lost 2 bases, and 7 bases lay between the germline ends. As DNA, the CDR3 is TGTGCCAGCTCACCGACAGCTACTAATGAAAAACTGTTTTTT. It translates to CASSPTATNEKLFF. Looking up the rest from reference TRBV18 and TRBJ1-4 gives the full variable domain: NAGVMQNPRHLVRRRGQEARLRCSPMKGHSHVYWYRQLPEEGLKFMVYLQKENIIDESGMPKERFSAEFPKEGPSILRIQQVVRGDSAAYFCASSPTATNEKLFFGSGTQLSVL.

The V and J genes are TRBV28 and TRBJ2-1, with 9 bases that match TRBD2. This CDR3 has 16 amino acids. CDR1 MDHEN and CDR2 SYDVKM come from the germline V gene. V lost 5 bases and J lost 9; bases outside the gene matches: 14. Here the CDR3 reads CASSRMTSGPHSEQFF. The CDR3 coding sequence is TGTGCCAGCAGTCGAATGACTAGCGGCCCACACAGTGAGCAGTTCTTC.

The chain employs TRBV5-8 and TRBJ1-1; the match to TRBD1 covers 7 bases. From germline, CDR1 is SGHTS and CDR2 YDEGEE. The junction had 5 bases not matched to a gene; V was cut back by 5 bases and J by 4 bases. This CDR3 is 13 amino acids long. DNA of the CDR3: TGTGCCAGCAGTTTGACAGGGACCACTGAAGCTTTCTTT. Protein: CASSLTGTTEAFF.

This clone was recorded only once. The chain carries TRBV11-1 and TRBJ1-2, with D possibly being TRBD1 (5 bases). Looked up from germline, CDR1 is SGHAT and CDR2 is FQDESV (reference sequence). Trimming took 1 base from V and 5 from J, leaving 14 bases between them. CDR3 length equals 15 residues. CDR3 nucleotides: TGTGCCAGCAGCTTAGGCAGGACAAACCAGTATGGCTACACCTTC. The encoded protein is CASSLGRTNQYGYTF.

The table lists this clone with a few counts. The CDR3 sequence is CASTLVGGSQPQHF. CDR3 nucleotide sequence: TGTGCCAGCACCCTTGTCGGGGGATCGCAGCCCCAGCATTTT. This chain links TRBV28 with TRBJ1-5; D is possibly TRBD1 (5 bases). The V gene lost 7 bases and the J gene lost 7 bases, with 17 bases spanning the gap. The CDR3 loop spans 14 amino acids. The germline gives CDR1 MDHEN, CDR2 SYDVKM.

This clone has only a few counts. The rearrangement joins TRBV5-1 to TRBJ2-5; no clear D gene. The J call is uncertain, as TRBJ2-7 better fits the DNA end. Germline V gene sequence: CDR1 SGHRS, CDR2 YFSETQ. The CDR3 runs 14 residues. The CDR3 DNA follows: TGCGCCAGCAGCTTGGTCCTGGGTAGCTACGAGCAGTACTTC. This codes for CASSLVLGSYEQYF.

The chain recombines TRBV11-3 with TRBJ2-3; TRBD2 agrees at 12 bases. The CDR3 extends over 15 amino acids. Germline V gives CDR1 SGHNT, CDR2 YENEEA. V lost 4 bases and J lost 6; bases outside the gene matches: 5. The CDR3 reads CASSSRLAGVDTQYF. In nucleotides, the CDR3 is TGTGCCAGCAGCTCGCGACTAGCGGGAGTGGATACGCAGTATTTT.

The chain carries TRBV5-4 and TRBJ2-5; 8 bases fit TRBD1. The J call may be faulty, since TRBJ2-7 better matches the DNA end. Looked up from germline, CDR1 is SGHNT and CDR2 is YYREEE (reference sequence). The CDR3 covers 15 residues. The chain's CDR3 is CASSTRQGRTYEQYF. Here the CDR3 DNA reads TGTGCCAGCAGCACACGACAGGGGCGTACCTACGAGCAGTACTTC.

The chain carries TRBV9 and TRBJ2-7; 9 nucleotides line up with TRBD1. Germline-derived CDR1 and CDR2 are SGDLS and YYNGEE. Losses at the gene ends were 3 bases for V and 5 bases for J; bases not matched to a gene: 6. The CDR3 has 14 amino acids. Here the CDR3 reads CASSEAGTGNEQYF. Here the CDR3 DNA reads TGTGCCAGCAGCGAAGCCGGGACAGGGAACGAGCAGTACTTC. Combining the CDR3 with reference TRBV9 and TRBJ2-7 gives the whole variable domain DSGVTQTPKHLITATGQRVTLRCSPRSGDLSVYWYQQSLDQGLQFLIQYYNGEERAKGNILERFSAQQFPDLHSELNLSSLELGDSALYFCASSEAGTGNEQYFGPGTRLTVT.

The CDR3 bases are TGTGCCAGCAGCTCCGGGACAGGGGACTATAGCAATCAGCCCCAGCATTTT. Protein: CASSSGTGDYSNQPQHF. J is TRBJ1-5 and V is TRBV7-9; TRBD1 agrees at 10 bases. The CDR3 is 17 residues long. With V trimmed by 4 bases and J by 0 bases, 6 bases remained unmatched. From germline, CDR1 is SEHNR and CDR2 FQNEAQ (reference sequence).

At least ten counts were recorded for this clone. This rearrangement joins TRBV4-2 to TRBJ2-1; TRBD2 matches at 8 bases. With V trimmed by 4 bases and J by 0 bases, 2 bases remained unmatched. The CDR3 has 15 amino acids. Per the germline V gene, CDR1 is LGHNA and CDR2 is YNFKEQ. The chain's CDR3 is CASSLGGASYNEQFF. CDR3 in DNA: TGTGCCAGCAGCCTCGGGGGGGCCTCCTACAATGAGCAGTTCTTC.

CDR3 sequence (DNA): TGTGCCAGCAGCTCTGGACAGGTTGTAGGTACGCAGTATTTT. This codes for CASSSGQVVGTQYF. The chain couples TRBV5-4 to TRBJ2-3, with 7 bases that match TRBD1. The CDR3 has 14 residues. The J segment lost 8 bases and the V segment lost 3 bases, leaving 9 bases of the junction unmatched. Germline V gene data show CDR1 as SGHNT and CDR2 as YYREEE (reference sequence).

The chain uses TRBV5-1 and TRBJ1-1, with D perhaps matching TRBD1 (6 bases). The CDR3 runs to 17 residues. The V end lost 4 bases, the J end lost 0 bases, and 19 bases lay between the germline ends. Germline CDR1 and CDR2: SGHRS and YFSETQ. As DNA, the CDR3 is TGCGCCAGCAGCCCCGGGACAAGCATAAGGATGAACACTGAAGCTTTCTTT. This codes for CASSPGTSIRMNTEAFF.

This clone has just one count. V gene TRBV6-1 combines with J gene TRBJ2-7; D possibly corresponds to TRBD2 (6 bases). V lost 4 bases, J lost 1 base, and 20 bases lay in between. The germline gives CDR1 MNHNS, CDR2 SASEGT. The CDR3 is made up of 17 amino acids. CDR3 DNA sequence: TGTGCCAGCAGTGCCCCCCTTCCACTAGCCGATTCCTACGAGCAGTACTTC. Its protein is CASSAPLPLADSYEQYF.

The CDR3 sequence: CASSQTKDVDTQYF. The CDR3 coding sequence is TGCGCCAGCAGCCAGACTAAAGACGTTGATACGCAGTATTTT. The chain couples TRBV4-3 to TRBJ2-3, with D perhaps matching TRBD2 (5 bases). Germline V gives CDR1 LGHNA, CDR2 YSLEER. Trimming stripped 3 bases from V and 6 bases from J, with 13 bases between. The CDR3 is 14 amino acids.

Turning to this clone: The same CDR3 also results from other DNA sequences found in this sample. The chain employs TRBV7-9 and TRBJ2-7; 7 bases map to TRBD2. J gave up 4 bases and V 5 bases, and 2 bases lay outside the gene matches. Germline V gives CDR1 SEHNR, CDR2 FQNEAQ (reference sequence). This CDR3 has 12 amino acids. The CDR3 spells CASSPGGYEQYF. DNA of the CDR3: TGTGCCAGCAGCCCCGGGGGGTACGAGCAGTACTTC. Together with reference TRBV7-9 and TRBJ2-7, the CDR3 gives the full variable domain: DTGVSQNPRHKITKRGQNVTFRCDPISEHNRLYWYRQTLGQGPEFLTYFQNEAQLEKSRLLSDRFSAERPKGSFSTLEIQRTEQGDSAMYLCASSPGGYEQYFGPGTRLTVT.

V is TRBV18 and J is TRBJ2-6; no clear D. The CDR3 extends over 15 amino acids. The germline gives CDR1 KGHSH, CDR2 LQKENI. The V end was cut by 3 bases, the J end by 2 bases, with 8 bases between. CDR3 amino acids: CASSPRGTGANVLTF. In DNA form, the CDR3 reads TGTGCCAGCTCACCTCGAGGTACTGGGGCCAACGTCCTGACTTTC.